This entry concerns a single T cell receptor (beta chain). Other DNA sequences of this sample code for an identical CDR3. Profiling relied on immunoSEQ multiplex PCR, and the TCRdb table lists in-frame clones only, not all of them. The data hold about 490,000 clones, with 70% to 80% observed a single time. Per germline, CDR1 SGHRS and CDR2 YFSETQ. Trimming cost V 0 bases and J 4 bases, with 11 bases left between them. The CDR3 is 15 amino acids. The data are from a study of shared clonotypes between healthy human individuals. The J gene is TRBJ2-1, the V gene TRBV5-1, with D possibly TRBD1 on 5 matching bases. Input material: PBMCs. This receptor was obtained from a woman aged 40 to 50 in good health. Some clones in this sample may be carry-over from other donors' samples. CDR3 nucleotides: TGCGCCAGCAGCTTGGGTACAGGTGGTTACAATGAGCAGTTCTTC. Amino acids: CASSLGTGGYNEQFF.